The clone carrying this TCR beta chain has at least ten counts. TCRdb re-called the 5' RACE reads through MiXCR, storing one row per CDR3 protein. The repertoire consists of 30,000 to 45,000 distinct CDR3 sequences, with about 4.8% occurring once and the leading ten covering 8.5% to 10%. The data were obtained in a study of neurological immune-mediated disorders. Trimming took off 2 bases at V and 9 bases at J, with 14 bases between the two ends. Germline CDR1 and CDR2: SNHLY and FYNNEI. The CDR3 runs to 14 residues. The sample taken for sequencing was CD4+ T cells from blood. The sequence was obtained from a man aged 18-30 years in good health. V usage is TRBV2 and J usage is TRBJ2-1; tentative D call: TRBD2 (6 bases). CDR3 loop: CASSESGRDSEQFF. In DNA, the CDR3 is TGTGCCAGCAGTGAATCGGGCAGGGACTCTGAGCAGTTCTTC. The full variable domain, with the rest looked up from reference TRBV2 and TRBJ2-1, is EPEVTQTPSHQVTQMGQEVILRCVPISNHLYFYWYRQILGQKVEFLVSFYNNEISEKSEIFDDQFSVERPDGSNFTLKIRSTKLEDSAMYFCASSESGRDSEQFFGPGTRLTVL.